The 20 T cell receptor beta chains reported below all come from one sample, sequenced in a study of blood T cell repertoires in COVID-19. Clones were sequenced by immunoSEQ multiplex PCR, and TCRdb holds only the in-frame ones, with some missing. The repertoire consists of under 150,000 clones, with under 90% occurring once and the leading ten covering 8% to 9.5%. The sample comprised peripheral blood. The receptors shown here come from an older woman with active or convalescent COVID-19.

The genes are TRBV6-2 or TRBV6-3 and TRBJ2-1, with a possible D match to TRBD2 (5 bases). V gave up 6 bases and J gave up 2 bases, with 8 bases separating them. The CDR3 runs to 13 residues. Germline V gene data show CDR1 as MNHEY and CDR2 as SVGEGT. CDR3 sequence: CASSPGTYNEQFF. The CDR3 bases are TGTGCCAGCAGCCCCGGGACCTACAATGAGCAGTTCTTC.

This rearrangement joins TRBV10-3 to TRBJ2-1; D call uncertain. Germline V gene data show CDR1 as ENHRY and CDR2 as SYGVKD. Between the trimmed V and J ends, which lost 8 bases and 8 bases, there was a span of 10 bases. The CDR3 has 11 residues. The CDR3 DNA reads TGTGCCATCGGTCGCAGCGATGAGCAGTTCTTC. Translation: CAIGRSDEQFF.

The rearrangement joins TRBV6-5 to TRBJ1-5; 7 bases align to TRBD1. The trim removed 6 bases at V and 0 bases at J, leaving 5 bases unmatched. The CDR3 totals 15 residues. Looked up from germline, CDR1 is MNHEY and CDR2 is SVGAGI. This chain's CDR3 is CASRITGDSNQPQHF. CDR3 bases: TGTGCCAGCAGGATCACAGGGGATAGCAATCAGCCCCAGCATTTT.

The chain uses TRBV19 and TRBJ1-3; TRBD1 might be the D (6 bases). Germline lookup yields CDR1 LNHDA and CDR2 SQIVND (reference sequence). Deletions cut 7 bases from V and 0 bases from J, with 16 bases between. The CDR3 spans 16 residues. CDR3 in DNA: TGTGCCAGTACTTCAAGGACAGCGAGCTCTGGAAACACCATATATTTT. Protein: CASTSRTASSGNTIYF.

CDR3 loop: CAGQGYGNTIYF. Here the CDR3 DNA reads TGTGCCGGACAGGGCTACGGAAACACCATATATTTT. This chain joins TRBV28 and TRBJ1-3, with TRBD1 matching over 8 bases. Germline V gene lookup returns CDR1 MDHEN and CDR2 SYDVKM. CDR3 length: 12 residues. V gave up 11 bases and J gave up 4 bases; unmatched junction bases: 4.

The CDR3 here is CASSAINRAGANVLTF. Here the CDR3 DNA reads TGTGCCAGCAGCGCAATAAACAGGGCTGGGGCCAACGTCCTGACTTTC. The chain carries TRBV7-8 and TRBJ2-6, with D possibly being TRBD1 (6 bases). The CDR3 has 16 amino acids. Germline CDR1 reads SGHVS; CDR2 reads FQNEAQ. V lost 5 bases and J 2 bases, leaving 13 bases between the germline ends. Together with reference TRBV7-8 and TRBJ2-6, the CDR3 gives the full variable domain: GAGVSQSPRYKVAKRGQDVALRCDPISGHVSLFWYQQALGQGPEFLTYFQNEAQLDKSGLPSDRFFAERPEGSVSTLKIQRTQQEDSAVYLCASSAINRAGANVLTFGAGSRLTVL.

V gene TRBV29-1 combines with J gene TRBJ1-4, with D perhaps matching TRBD1 (5 bases). The V end lost 4 bases, the J end lost 7 bases, and 13 bases lay between the germline ends. The CDR3 is 13 residues long. The germline gives CDR1 SQVTM, CDR2 ANQGSEA. The CDR3 nucleotides are TGCAGCGTTGTGGGACTGGGTACTGAAAAACTGTTTTTT. It yields the protein CSVVGLGTEKLFF.

V gene TRBV6-5 combines with J gene TRBJ2-5; 9 bases align to TRBD2. The length of the CDR3 is 15 residues. Germline values: CDR1 MNHEY, CDR2 SVGAGI. V shed 6 bases, J shed 1 base, and the junction held 6 bases outside the gene matches. The CDR3 reads CASRRQAGGQETQYF. In nucleotides, the CDR3 is TGTGCCAGCAGAAGGCAAGCGGGGGGCCAAGAGACCCAGTACTTC.

The chain combines TRBV6-2 or TRBV6-3 with TRBJ2-5; 8 bases fit TRBD2. This CDR3 region has 15 residues. In germline, CDR1 is MNHEY, CDR2 SVGEGT. J lost 4 bases, V lost 0 bases, and 4 bases had no gene match. CDR3 nucleotide sequence: TGTGCCAGCAGTTACTCGTCAGCGGGAGTAGAGACCCAGTACTTC. It is translated as CASSYSSAGVETQYF.

CDR3 residues: CASSLGPGGDTQYF. For the CDR3, the DNA is TGCGCCAGCAGCTTGGGGCCAGGTGGAGATACGCAGTATTTT. The rearrangement links TRBV5-1 to TRBJ2-3; D is unresolved. The CDR3 has 14 residues. Germline values: CDR1 SGHRS, CDR2 YFSETQ. Between the trimmed V and J ends, which lost 0 bases and 5 bases, there was a span of 10 bases.

About this clone: Mismatch with germline at one junction end may stem from a read error. This chain connects TRBV5-1 to TRBJ2-3; D is uncertain. Germline CDR1 and CDR2: SGHRS and YFSETQ. The CDR3 is 15 residues long. In DNA, the CDR3 is TGCGCCAGCAGCTCTTACCTTGGCCGCACGGATACGCAGTATTTT. Translation gives CASSSYLGRTDTQYF.

In its sample, this clone was seen once. The chain uses TRBV5-6 and TRBJ2-3; 15 bases align to TRBD2. V dropped 4 bases and J dropped 8; count of bases not matched to a gene: 5. The CDR3 has 15 residues. The germline V gene encodes CDR1 SGHDT and CDR2 YYEEEE. As DNA, the CDR3 is TGTGCCAGCAGCCCGGGACTAGCGGGAGGCGCTACGCAGTATTTT. This gives the protein CASSPGLAGGATQYF.

The V and J genes are TRBV5-1 and TRBJ1-1; D remains unclear. V was shortened by 0 bases and J by 1 base, with 10 bases between the two germline ends. The CDR3 covers 15 residues. The germline V gene encodes CDR1 SGHRS and CDR2 YFSETQ. As DNA, the CDR3 is TGCGCCAGCAGCTTGGATCCGGGGTCGAACACTGAAGCTTTCTTT. Translated, it gives CASSLDPGSNTEAFF.

V usage is TRBV6-1 and J usage is TRBJ1-4; TRBD1 matches 7 bases. The CDR3 has 14 amino acids. Germline loops: CDR1 MNHNS, CDR2 SASEGT. J gave up 11 bases and V 1 base, and 7 bases lay outside the gene matches. The CDR3 sequence is CASSEEGQVYKLFF. CDR3 sequence (DNA): TGTGCCAGCAGTGAAGAAGGACAGGTCTATAAACTGTTTTTT.

This clone has a single count. The chain carries TRBV19 and TRBJ1-5; D is possibly TRBD1 (6 bases). V lost 7 bases, J lost 3 bases, and 19 bases lay in between. Germline loops: CDR1 LNHDA, CDR2 SQIVND (reference sequence). The CDR3 spans 16 residues. The CDR3, as DNA: TGTGCCAGTAAGACCACTGTGTGGGGGCCCAATCAGCCCCAGCATTTT. Translation gives CASKTTVWGPNQPQHF.

The chain combines TRBV20-1 with TRBJ1-1; TRBD1 might be the D (5 bases). The CDR3 sequence is 14 residues long. V gave up 3 bases and J gave up 1 base, with 12 bases separating them. Germline V CDR1 and CDR2: DFQATT, SNEGSKA (reference sequence). The CDR3 DNA is TGCAGTGCTAGTGGGGGGGTACAGAACACTGAAGCTTTCTTT. It specifies CSASGGVQNTEAFF.

This clone occurred once. The chain carries TRBV7-2 and TRBJ2-5; D gene unclear. Trimming cost V 1 base and J 2 bases, with 11 bases left between them. This CDR3 spans 15 amino acids. Germline values: CDR1 SGHTA, CDR2 FQGNSA. This CDR3 is CASSLVSTTQETQYF. CDR3 DNA: TGTGCCAGCAGCTTAGTTTCTACCACTCAAGAGACCCAGTACTTC.

This sequence joins TRBV6-6 and TRBJ1-5; 9 bases fit TRBD1. Germline CDR1 MNHNY, CDR2 SVGAGI (reference sequence). This CDR3 spans 15 amino acids. V dropped 5 bases and J dropped 7; count of bases not matched to a gene: 9. The CDR3 nucleotides read TGTGCCAGCAGTGACCTTACAGGGGGCGAACAGCCCCAGCATTTT. It codes for CASSDLTGGEQPQHF.

The V call is TRBV19, the J call TRBJ2-1, with 12 positions matching TRBD2. The trim removed 7 bases at V and 4 bases at J, leaving 5 bases unmatched. Germline assignment: CDR1 LNHDA and CDR2 SQIVND (reference sequence). The CDR3 extends over 15 amino acids. This chain's CDR3 is CASKSLAGGYNEQFF. The CDR3 nucleotides are TGTGCCAGTAAAAGCCTAGCGGGAGGGTACAATGAGCAGTTCTTC. Filled out from reference TRBV19 and TRBJ2-1, the complete variable domain reads DGGITQSPKYLFRKEGQNVTLSCEQNLNHDAMYWYRQDPGQGLRLIYYSQIVNDFQKGDIAEGYSVSREKKESFPLTVTSAQKNPTAFYLCASKSLAGGYNEQFFGPGTRLTVL.

The V gene is TRBV4-3, the J gene TRBJ2-4; 11 bases are shared with TRBD1. The ends lost 1 base at V and 6 bases at J; junction bases unmatched: 11. This CDR3 region has 18 residues. The germline gives CDR1 LGHNA, CDR2 YSLEER. In DNA, the CDR3 is TGCGCCAGCAGCCAAGGGGTTGGGGACAGGGGGTTGGGAAACATTCAGTACTTC. Translating it yields CASSQGVGDRGLGNIQYF.